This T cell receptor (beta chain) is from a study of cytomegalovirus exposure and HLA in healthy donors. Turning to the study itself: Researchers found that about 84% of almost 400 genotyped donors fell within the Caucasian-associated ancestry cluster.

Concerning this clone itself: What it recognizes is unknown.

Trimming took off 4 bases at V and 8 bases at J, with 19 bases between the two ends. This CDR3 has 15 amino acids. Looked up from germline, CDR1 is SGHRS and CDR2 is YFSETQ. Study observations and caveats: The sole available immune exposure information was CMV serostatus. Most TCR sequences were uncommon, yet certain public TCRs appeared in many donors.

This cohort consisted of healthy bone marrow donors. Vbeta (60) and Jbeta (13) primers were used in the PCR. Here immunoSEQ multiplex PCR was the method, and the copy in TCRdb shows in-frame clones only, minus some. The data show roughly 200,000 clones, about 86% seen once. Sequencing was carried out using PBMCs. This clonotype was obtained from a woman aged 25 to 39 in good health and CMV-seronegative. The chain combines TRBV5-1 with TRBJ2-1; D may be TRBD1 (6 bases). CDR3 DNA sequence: TGCGCCAGCAGCCCACAACAGGGTGGTATTGATGAGCAGTTCTTC. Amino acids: CASSPQQGGIDEQFF.